This passage covers 10 T cell receptor beta chains from one sample sequenced in a study of T cells after yellow fever vaccination (dated by TCRdb to between 2018 and 2021). The intended sense of this specimen's treatment or condition label: live attenuated yellow fever vaccine strain. Library preparation employed 5' RACE. Data came from an Illumina NovaSeq 6000. In-frame beta chains were kept once TCRdb had trimmed the public reads at Q25 with fastp and called clones with MiXCR. Rows merge per CDR3 protein into single entries with the most common DNA and genes. The sample table records around 300,000 distinct CDR3 sequences; over 3.5% of these occur just once. Just under 20% of the sample rests with the top ten. The specimen comprised PBMCs, sampled 15 days after the yellow fever booster vaccination. These receptors originate from a man aged 18 to 29 who received the YFV17D yellow fever vaccine.

The V and J genes are TRBV4-2 and TRBJ2-3; tentatively, D is TRBD1 (6 bases). CDR1 is LGHNA, CDR2 YNFKEQ, per germline. The CDR3 runs 14 residues. V lost 1 base to trimming and J lost 2 bases, with 7 bases between them. CDR3 DNA: TGTGCCAGCAGCCAAGGGACAGCCACAGATACGCAGTATTTT. Its protein is CASSQGTATDTQYF.

This clonotype showed up just a few times. This chain links TRBV5-1 with TRBJ2-2; TRBD2 is a possible D gene (7 bases). There are 17 residues in the CDR3. Trimming cost V 3 bases and J 4 bases, with 19 bases left between them. Germline CDR1 and CDR2: SGHRS and YFSETQ. For the CDR3, the DNA is TGCGCCAGCAGCTCCCAGTTGGCGGGGGCAATCACCGGGGAGCTGTTTTTT. Protein sequence: CASSSQLAGAITGELFF.

The table lists this clonotype with many counts. This rearrangement joins TRBV4-1 to TRBJ1-3; TRBD1 matches 7 bases. The CDR3 spans 14 residues. The germline gives CDR1 MGHRA, CDR2 YSYEKL. Unmatched junction bases numbered 1, after V lost 4 bases and J lost 1 base. The DNA for the CDR3 is TGCGCCAGCAGCCGACAGGGATCTGGAAACACCATATATTTT. This gives the protein CASSRQGSGNTIYF.

There are many counts of this clonotype. This sequence joins TRBV5-1 and TRBJ1-1; TRBD1 matches at 7 bases. V trimming: 1 base; J trimming: 2 bases; junction bases outside the gene matches: 2. The CDR3 runs 14 residues. CDR1 is SGHRS, CDR2 YFSETQ, per germline. The CDR3 coding sequence is TGCGCCAGCAGCTTGTGGGACAGCAACACTGAAGCTTTCTTT. Amino acid sequence: CASSLWDSNTEAFF. The complete variable domain, with remaining parts taken from reference TRBV5-1 and TRBJ1-1, reads KAGVTQTPRYLIKTRGQQVTLSCSPISGHRSVSWYQQTPGQGLQFLFEYFSETQRNKGNFPGRFSGRQFSNSRSEMNVSTLELGDSALYLCASSLWDSNTEAFFGQGTRLTVV.

The CDR3 nucleotides read TGTGCCAGCAGCTTAGTATGGGGGGTTGGTTCCTACGAGCAGTACTTC. Translating gives CASSLVWGVGSYEQYF. The V call is TRBV11-2, the J call TRBJ2-7; D is possibly TRBD2 (6 bases). The V and J ends lost 1 base and 1 base respectively, with 14 bases between them. This CDR3 contains 16 residues. CDR1 SGHAT and CDR2 FQNNGV come from the germline V gene.

This clonotype was picked up a small number of times. The V call is TRBV28, the J call TRBJ1-2; 9 bases agree with TRBD1. V was pared by 4 bases and J by 4 bases, with 4 bases of the junction left unmatched. Germline loops: CDR1 MDHEN, CDR2 SYDVKM. This CDR3 comprises 14 residues. The CDR3 DNA reads as TGTGCCAGCAGTTCCGACAGGGGGTTCTATGGCTACACCTTC. This translates into CASSSDRGFYGYTF.

This clonotype has only a few counts. The rearrangement joins TRBV7-6 to TRBJ1-5, with D possibly matching TRBD1 (5 bases). Germline CDR1 and CDR2: SGHVS and FNYEAQ. The CDR3 is 15 amino acids. Deletions cut 5 bases from V and 3 bases from J, with 14 bases between. The CDR3 coding sequence is TGTGCCAGCAGCCCGACAGCTGTTGCCAATCAGCCCCAGCATTTT. Translated, it gives CASSPTAVANQPQHF.

The rearrangement joins TRBV24-1 to TRBJ2-1, with TRBD2 identical over 9 bases. Per germline, CDR1 KGHDR and CDR2 SFDVKD. J gave up 5 bases and V 5 bases, and 9 bases lay outside the gene matches. The CDR3 loop spans 16 amino acids. The CDR3 sequence is CATSGPSGAGNNEQFF. DNA of the CDR3: TGTGCCACCAGTGGCCCTAGCGGGGCGGGAAACAATGAGCAGTTCTTC.

This clonotype was picked up many times. This sequence joins TRBV7-2 and TRBJ2-5; 8 nucleotides agree with TRBD2. The CDR3 is made up of 14 amino acids. With V trimmed by 6 bases and J by 4 bases, 7 bases remained unmatched. CDR1 and CDR2 (germline): SGHTA, FQGNSA. CDR3 loop: CASSPGGVSETQYF. CDR3 nucleotides: TGTGCCAGCAGTCCGGGGGGGGTATCAGAGACCCAGTACTTC.

This chain links TRBV29-1 with TRBJ2-5; tentatively, D is TRBD2 (6 bases). This CDR3 has 12 amino acids. Germline V gene sequence: CDR1 SQVTM, CDR2 ANQGSEA. V was shortened by 3 bases and J by 5 bases, with 10 bases between the two germline ends. CDR3 DNA sequence: TGCAGCGTTGAGGGGACTTCCGAGACCCAGTACTTC. Its translation: CSVEGTSETQYF.